Below, 9 T cell receptor beta chains from the same sample are listed, as sequenced in a study of tumor and adjacent non-tumor tissue in lung cancer. This sample's RNA came from whole unsorted tissue. The library came from three nested PCR rounds adapted from ARM-PCR protocols. MiXCR, applied by TCRdb to the multiplex PCR reads, yields one record per CDR3 protein. The data contain 100,000 to 150,000 distinct CDR3 sequences, over 65% of them singletons. Sequenced material: lung tumor tissue. All receptors derive from a man between 25 and 39 years old with non-small cell lung cancer.

This clonotype showed up just once. This may be a read error, as it is one base from a much larger clone. The chain uses TRBV20-1 and TRBJ2-1, with unresolved D. Germline lookup yields CDR1 DFQATT and CDR2 SNEGSKA (reference sequence). The ends were cut back, 6 bases at V and 9 bases at J, with 12 bases in the middle. The CDR3 is 11 residues long. CDR3 in amino acids: CSAHDESEQFF. The CDR3, as DNA: TGCAGTGCCCACGATGAGAGTGAGCAGTTCTTC.

This rearrangement joins TRBV10-3 to TRBJ1-6; no definite D call. The CDR3 covers 15 residues. V lost 3 bases and J 8 bases, leaving 14 bases between the germline ends. In germline, CDR1 is ENHRY, CDR2 SYGVKD. In nucleotides, the CDR3 is TGTGCCATCAGTGACCGGGCCTCAGCGGATTCACCCCTCCACTTT. Translating gives CAISDRASADSPLHF.

With regard to this clonotype: Germline is not matched at one junction end, which may reflect a read error. The chain couples TRBV6-1 to TRBJ2-1, with 9 positions matching TRBD1. Germline CDR1 and CDR2: MNHNS and SASEGT. The CDR3 covers 13 residues. The CDR3 reads CASMAGTGNEQFF. The CDR3 DNA reads TGTGCCAGCATGGCCGGGACAGGGAACGAGCAATTCTTC.

A remark on this clonotype: A much larger clone lies a single base off, so this may be a read error. The chain links TRBV20-1 to TRBJ2-5; D is ambiguous. Germline V gene lookup returns CDR1 DFQATT and CDR2 SNEGSKA (reference sequence). The germline V and J ends were trimmed by 0 bases and 5 bases, with 13 bases remaining between them. The CDR3 covers 14 residues. Written as DNA, the CDR3 is TGCAGTGCTAGAGAGTGGCAGACACGGGAGACCCAGTACTTC. It translates to CSAREWQTRETQYF.

With respect to this clonotype: The junction does not match germline at one end; this may be a read error. V is TRBV11-3 and J is TRBJ2-2; tentatively, D is TRBD2 (5 bases). The CDR3 covers 15 residues. Germline V gives CDR1 SGHNT, CDR2 YENEEA. CDR3 residues: CANSLEGSGTGELFF. DNA of the CDR3: TGTGCCAACAGCTTAGAGGGATCGGGCACCGGGGAGCTCTTTTTT.

The V call is TRBV11-2, the J call TRBJ1-5; D uncertain. V lost 1 base and J lost 10, with 14 bases in between. Germline loops: CDR1 SGHAT, CDR2 FQNNGV. The CDR3 is 14 residues long. This CDR3 reads CASSLVGHRDPQHF. In DNA form, the CDR3 reads TGTGCCAGCAGCTTAGTAGGGCATAGGGATCCCCAGCATTTT.

This clonotype has at least ten counts. This rearrangement joins TRBV6-2 or TRBV6-3 to TRBJ2-5, with a possible D match to TRBD1 (5 bases). Germline values: CDR1 MNHEY, CDR2 SVGEGT. The CDR3 totals 13 residues. The ends were cut back, 10 bases at V and 5 bases at J, with 17 bases in the middle. CDR3 nucleotides: TGTGCCATCAGAATGGGGCGCGTTGAGACCCAGTACTTC. This encodes CAIRMGRVETQYF.

In the case of this clonotype: A much larger clone lies one base from this, so it may be a read error. The rearrangement links TRBV4-2 to TRBJ2-1; D is unclear. The V gene's germline CDR1 is LGHNA and CDR2 YNFKEQ. The length of the CDR3 is 15 residues. CDR3 sequence (DNA): TGTGCCAGCAGCCGAAGCCATATAGCCTACAATGAGCAGTTATTC. As protein: CASSRSHIAYNEQLF.

This clonotype appeared many times. The CDR3 reads CASRGLAGDTDTQYF. CDR3 coding DNA: TGTGCCAGCAGAGGACTAGCGGGAGACACAGATACGCAGTATTTT. The rearrangement links TRBV6-2 or TRBV6-3 to TRBJ2-3; TRBD2 aligns across 13 bases. The germline V gene has CDR1 MNHEY and CDR2 SVGEGT. Trimming removed 6 bases from V and 2 bases from J; junction bases left unmatched: 2. CDR3 length equals 15 residues.